This T cell receptor (beta chain) was sequenced in a study of sequential checkpoint blockade in melanoma. Regarding treatment: randomized to nivolumab then ipilimumab (arm A) or the reverse (arm B). Assay used: immunoSEQ multiplex PCR; TCRdb lists only in-frame clones, some missing. The table records about 15,000 clones, 70% to 85% of them present only once. This CDR3 is 16 amino acids long. Germline V gives CDR1 SEHNR, CDR2 FQNEAQ (reference sequence). V trimming: 5 bases; J trimming: 0 bases; junction bases outside the gene matches: 10. The rearrangement uses TRBV7-9 and TRBJ2-7; 7 bases are shared with TRBD2. The sequence was collected from a human donor with melanoma. The sequencing used CD8+ T cells sorted from blood (inferred from file names), collected from a patient given nivolumab and ipilimumab in sequence. In nucleotides, the CDR3 is TGTGCCAGCAGCCATAGGGAGGGTAGGGCCTCCTACGAGCAGTACTTC. Amino acids: CASSHREGRASYEQYF.